These 19 T cell receptor beta chains were sequenced from one sample in a study of CD8 T cells in ankylosing spondylitis (dated 2017 in TCRdb). What the authors observed across the whole study: A TCR beta motif of eight highly homologous amino acid variants appeared characteristic of blood from ankylosing spondylitis patients.

Library creation used 5' RACE. The instrument was an Illumina HiSeq 2500. TCRdb trimmed the raw reads at Q25, called clones with MiXCR and kept productive beta chains. Each entry merges the rows of one CDR3 protein and shows their most common DNA and genes. Across this sample there are 800,000 to 900,000 distinct CDR3 sequences, with about 10% seen only once. The ten largest make up 0.45% to 0.6% of the sample. No antigen has been identified for these receptors. The sequencing input was blood, either unsorted or a sorted T cell fraction (not recorded which). These receptors were taken from a male donor with ankylosing spondylitis.

This clonotype was observed many times. The V call is TRBV10-3, the J call TRBJ1-2; weak D call: TRBD1 (6 bases). From germline, CDR1 is ENHRY and CDR2 SYGVKD. The CDR3 has 12 residues. V shed 5 bases and J shed 4 bases, with 8 bases lying between them. CDR3 DNA: TGTGCCATCAGTCGGACAGTCTATGGCTACACCTTC. It yields the protein CAISRTVYGYTF.

This chain uses TRBV11-2 with TRBJ2-3, with D hard to call. Trimming shortened V by 0 bases and J by 1 base, and 8 bases separated the two germline ends. Germline CDR1 is SGHAT and CDR2 is FQNNGV. The CDR3 sequence is 15 residues long. The CDR3 sequence is CASSLDLQRTDTQYF. CDR3 in DNA: TGTGCCAGCAGCTTAGATTTACAGCGCACAGATACGCAGTATTTT.

This clonotype has a handful of counts. V is TRBV6-1 and J is TRBJ1-2, with 8 bases identical to TRBD1. CDR1 and CDR2 from the germline V gene are MNHNS and SASEGT. V lost 6 bases and J lost 2; bases outside the gene matches: 8. The CDR3 is 15 residues long. CDR3 sequence reads: CASRLTGAGNYGYTF. In DNA form, the CDR3 reads TGTGCCAGCAGGCTGACAGGGGCGGGAAACTATGGCTACACCTTC.

The table lists this clonotype with many counts. The chain combines TRBV5-1 with TRBJ2-3, with a possible D match to TRBD1 (5 bases). This CDR3 contains 14 residues. Germline CDR1 SGHRS, CDR2 YFSETQ. Deletions cut 2 bases from V and 1 base from J, with 8 bases between. CDR3 nucleotides: TGCGCCAGCAGCTTTGACAGCCGCACAGATACGCAGTATTTT. This encodes CASSFDSRTDTQYF.

In this sample, this clonotype turned up a few times. CDR3: CASSLGPAGDRNEQFF. CDR3 nucleotide sequence: TGTGCCAGCAGCTTGGGCCCAGCGGGGGATCGCAATGAGCAGTTCTTC. The rearrangement joins TRBV7-2 to TRBJ2-1, with 8 nucleotides matching TRBD2. The CDR3 runs to 16 residues. CDR1 and CDR2 (germline): SGHTA, FQGNSA. Unmatched junction bases numbered 10, after V lost 3 bases and J lost 6 bases. The complete variable domain, with remaining parts taken from reference TRBV7-2 and TRBJ2-1, reads GAGVSQSPSNKVTEKGKDVELRCDPISGHTALYWYRQSLGQGLEFLIYFQGNSAPDKSGLPSDRFSAERTGGSVSTLTIQRTQQEDSAVYLCASSLGPAGDRNEQFFGPGTRLTVL.

The table lists this clonotype with many counts. This sequence joins TRBV20-1 and TRBJ1-5; 8 bases map to TRBD1. CDR1 and CDR2 from the germline V gene are DFQATT and SNEGSKA (reference sequence). The CDR3 runs 14 residues. The V and J ends lost 5 bases and 2 bases, in that order; junction bases with no gene match: 5. The CDR3 spells CSAQGAPGNQPQHF. CDR3 DNA sequence: TGCAGTGCTCAGGGGGCGCCGGGCAATCAGCCCCAGCATTTT.

J is TRBJ2-2 and V is TRBV27; D is possibly TRBD2 (6 bases). There are 14 residues in the CDR3. The germline V gene has CDR1 MNHEY and CDR2 SMNVEV (reference sequence). Trimming removed 6 bases from V and 5 bases from J, with 13 bases in between. This CDR3 is CASSRSRGTGELFF. The CDR3 DNA reads TGTGCCAGCAGCAGGTCACGGGGGACCGGGGAGCTGTTTTTT.

V is TRBV20-1 and J is TRBJ1-2, with a tentative D call TRBD1 (6 bases). The germline gives CDR1 DFQATT, CDR2 SNEGSKA (reference sequence). V dropped 3 bases and J dropped 1 base, with 9 bases sitting between them. The CDR3 spans 13 residues. The CDR3 coding sequence is TGCAGTGCTAGCTACAGGGTTAACTATGGCTACACCTTC. This sequence encodes CSASYRVNYGYTF.

This clonotype came up a few times. The chain links TRBV6-2 or TRBV6-3 to TRBJ2-1, with D unresolved. V was trimmed by 5 bases and J by 8 bases, leaving 13 bases between them. From germline, CDR1 is MNHEY and CDR2 SVGEGT. This CDR3 has 13 residues. CDR3: CASSIPGYDEQFF. CDR3 nucleotide sequence: TGTGCCAGCAGTATACCCGGGTACGATGAGCAGTTCTTC.

This clonotype was counted only a few times. V and J are TRBV30 and TRBJ2-6; D unresolved. Per the germline V gene, CDR1 is GTSNPN and CDR2 is SVGIG (reference sequence). Trimming took off 3 bases at V and 0 bases at J, with 15 bases between the two ends. The length of the CDR3 is 17 residues. The CDR3 DNA sequence: TGTGCCTGGAGGCCACAGATACTATTCTCTGGGGCCAACGTCCTGACTTTC. Translated: CAWRPQILFSGANVLTF.

The chain couples TRBV5-1 to TRBJ2-3; TRBD2 agrees at 14 bases. The germline gives CDR1 SGHRS, CDR2 YFSETQ. CDR3 size: 21 residues. After removal of 3 bases from V and 6 bases from J, the junction contained 21 bases not matched to a gene. The CDR3 DNA follows: TGCGCCAGCAGCTACCCTCGACTAGCGGGAGGGCCCCCTCATGCTTTGGATACGCAGTATTTT. Its protein product is CASSYPRLAGGPPHALDTQYF.

The CDR3 nucleotides are TGCGCCAGCAGCCAAGTTCCGGAGGCAGATACGCAGTATTTT. This codes for CASSQVPEADTQYF. V and J are TRBV4-3 and TRBJ2-3, with D perhaps TRBD2 (5 bases). The CDR3 has 14 amino acids. The V end was cut by 1 base, the J end by 4 bases, with 9 bases between. CDR1 LGHNA and CDR2 YSLEER come from the germline V gene.

The chain couples TRBV5-1 to TRBJ1-1, with D possibly matching TRBD1 (5 bases). Germline V gene data show CDR1 as SGHRS and CDR2 as YFSETQ. V lost 4 bases and J 3 bases, leaving 19 bases between the germline ends. This CDR3 spans 16 amino acids. CDR3 region: CASSQGPAPDYTEAFF. CDR3 DNA sequence: TGCGCCAGCAGCCAGGGTCCGGCTCCCGATTACACTGAAGCTTTCTTT.

This clonotype was seen repeatedly, ten times or more. This sequence joins TRBV20-1 and TRBJ1-4; no firm D call. CDR3 size: 13 residues. Trimming removed 3 bases at V and 8 bases at J, with 13 bases between. Looked up from germline, CDR1 is DFQATT and CDR2 is SNEGSKA (reference sequence). The CDR3 DNA follows: TGCAGTGCTAGTGGAGGGAATGAGGAAAAACTGTTTTTT. This gives the protein CSASGGNEEKLFF.

The genes are TRBV4-3 and TRBJ1-4; 8 nucleotides align to TRBD1. The CDR3 runs 16 residues. Germline V CDR1 and CDR2: LGHNA, YSLEER. J was trimmed by 8 bases and V by 2 bases; bases with no gene match: 10. The CDR3 nucleotides are TGCGCCAGCAGCCAAATGACAGGGGAAGGAAGCGAAAAACTGTTTTTT. As protein: CASSQMTGEGSEKLFF.

At least ten counts were recorded for this clonotype. The chain couples TRBV5-1 to TRBJ2-1, with a weak D call TRBD2 (6 bases). The CDR3 has 14 amino acids. Trimming stripped 3 bases from V and 5 bases from J, with 12 bases between. In germline, CDR1 is SGHRS, CDR2 YFSETQ. The CDR3 spells CASSSGGVDNEQFF. The DNA for the CDR3 is TGCGCCAGCAGCTCAGGCGGGGTTGACAATGAGCAGTTCTTC.

The rearrangement uses TRBV7-2 and TRBJ2-1, with D perhaps TRBD2 (5 bases). Between the trimmed V and J ends, which lost 3 bases and 8 bases, there was a span of 17 bases. Looked up from germline, CDR1 is SGHTA and CDR2 is FQGNSA. This CDR3 region has 15 residues. In DNA form, the CDR3 reads TGTGCCAGCAGCTTTCTTCCTACGGACGGGGATGAGCAGTTCTTC. It yields the protein CASSFLPTDGDEQFF.

This clonotype was counted ten times or more. The chain combines TRBV12-3 or TRBV12-4 with TRBJ2-5, with D hard to call. The CDR3 totals 12 residues. V was pared by 7 bases and J by 5 bases, with 11 bases between. CDR3 bases: TGTGCCAGCACCCCTGGTGGGGAGACCCAGTACTTC. It encodes CASTPGGETQYF.

This chain connects TRBV6-5 to TRBJ2-7; D is possibly TRBD2 (5 bases). Germline-derived CDR1 and CDR2 are MNHEY and SVGAGI. V gave up 3 bases and J gave up 3 bases, with 9 bases separating them. The CDR3 has 13 amino acids. Here the CDR3 DNA reads TGTGCCAGCAGTTATTGGAGGAGCTACGAGCAGTACTTC. This translates into CASSYWRSYEQYF.